The next 7 T cell receptor beta chains were all read from a single sample in a study of blood T cell repertoires in COVID-19. Clones were read by immunoSEQ multiplex PCR, and TCRdb kept only the in-frame ones, dropping some. Among roughly 190,000 clones, 65% to 80% were seen once, and the ten largest hold about a sixth. Specimen: PBMCs or T cells enriched from blood (not recorded which). All receptors derive from a woman aged 50 to 65 with acute COVID-19.

The V call is TRBV23-1, the J call TRBJ1-1; 12 bases are a match to TRBD1. TRBV23-1 is recorded as an ORF, its role being uncertain. Germline trimming cut 10 bases from V and 4 bases from J; bases unmatched to any gene: 10. This CDR3 contains 15 residues. The CDR3 DNA follows: TGCGCCACTCACCGGGACAGGGGGCTGGGCACTGAAGCTTTCTTT. Residues: CATHRDRGLGTEAFF.

The rearrangement joins TRBV27 to TRBJ2-5, with 7 bases matching TRBD2. CDR1 is MNHEY and CDR2 is SMNVEV in the germline V gene (reference sequence). The ends lost 5 bases at V and 2 bases at J; junction bases unmatched: 8. The CDR3 runs 15 residues. The CDR3 nucleotides read TGTGCCAGCAGTCAGAGGCGGGGGATTCAAGAGACCCAGTACTTC. Protein sequence: CASSQRRGIQETQYF.

V is TRBV18 and J is TRBJ1-2; weak D call: TRBD1 (5 bases). Germline CDR1 reads KGHSH; CDR2 reads LQKENI. This CDR3 is 15 amino acids long. The V gene lost 3 bases and the J gene lost 1 base, with 12 bases spanning the gap. CDR3 sequence reads: CASSPTRTNNYGYTF. As DNA, the CDR3 is TGTGCCAGCTCACCGACCAGGACAAATAACTATGGCTACACCTTC. Based on the CDR3 plus reference TRBV18 and TRBJ1-2, the full variable domain is NAGVMQNPRHLVRRRGQEARLRCSPMKGHSHVYWYRQLPEEGLKFMVYLQKENIIDESGMPKERFSAEFPKEGPSILRIQQVVRGDSAAYFCASSPTRTNNYGYTFGSGTRLTVV.

V gene TRBV6-6 combines with J gene TRBJ1-1; the D is unclear. V lost 7 bases to trimming and J lost 7 bases, with 13 bases between them. Germline assignment: CDR1 MNHNY and CDR2 SVGAGI (reference sequence). The CDR3 loop spans 12 amino acids. CDR3 sequence: CASTLRPGEAFF. The CDR3 bases are TGTGCCAGCACTCTACGACCGGGTGAAGCTTTCTTT.

Points on this clone: The sample contains more than one DNA sequence encoding this CDR3. The J gene is TRBJ2-3, the V gene TRBV5-8; the match to TRBD2 covers 12 bases. V shed 4 bases and J 1 base; nucleotides not matched to a gene: 4. The CDR3 extends over 16 amino acids. From germline, CDR1 is SGHTS and CDR2 YDEGEE. CDR3 amino acids: CASSPRLAGGTDTQYF. The CDR3 DNA sequence: TGTGCCAGCAGCCCCAGACTAGCGGGGGGCACAGATACGCAGTATTTT.

This clone was seen only a few times. This sequence joins TRBV12-5 and TRBJ2-2; TRBD1 matches at 8 bases. V gave up 7 bases and J gave up 6 bases; unmatched junction bases: 10. The CDR3 consists of 15 residues. Germline V lookup: CDR1 LGHNT, CDR2 FRNRAP. The CDR3 nucleotides are TGTGCTAGTGCCTCGGGGACAGGTTTTGCCGGGGAGCTGTTTTTT. Its protein is CASASGTGFAGELFF.

The J gene is TRBJ2-1, the V gene TRBV7-3, with D possibly being TRBD1 (5 bases). The ends were cut back, 4 bases at V and 7 bases at J, with 11 bases in the middle. Germline lookup yields CDR1 SGHTA and CDR2 FQGTGA. This CDR3 is built from 13 residues. The DNA for the CDR3 is TGTGCCAGCAGCTCCCGTCAGGGAAATGAGCAGTTCTTC. Translated: CASSSRQGNEQFF.